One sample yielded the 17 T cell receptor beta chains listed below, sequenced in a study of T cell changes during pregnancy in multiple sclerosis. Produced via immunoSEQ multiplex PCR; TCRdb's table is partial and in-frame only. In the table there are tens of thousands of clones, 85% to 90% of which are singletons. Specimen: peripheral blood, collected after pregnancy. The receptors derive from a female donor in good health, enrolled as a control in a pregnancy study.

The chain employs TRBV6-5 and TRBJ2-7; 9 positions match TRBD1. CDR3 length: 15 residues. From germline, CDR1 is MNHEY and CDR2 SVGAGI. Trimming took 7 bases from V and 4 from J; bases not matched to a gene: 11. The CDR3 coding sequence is TGTGCCAGCACCCAAGCCGGGACAGGGACGTACGAGCAGTACTTC. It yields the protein CASTQAGTGTYEQYF.

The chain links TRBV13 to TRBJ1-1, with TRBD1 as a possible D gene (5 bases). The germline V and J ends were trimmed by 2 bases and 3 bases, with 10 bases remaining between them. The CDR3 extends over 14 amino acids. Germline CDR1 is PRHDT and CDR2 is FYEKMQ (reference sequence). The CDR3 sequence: CASSLTEGDTEAFF. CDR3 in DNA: TGTGCCAGCAGCTTAACGGAAGGGGACACTGAAGCTTTCTTT.

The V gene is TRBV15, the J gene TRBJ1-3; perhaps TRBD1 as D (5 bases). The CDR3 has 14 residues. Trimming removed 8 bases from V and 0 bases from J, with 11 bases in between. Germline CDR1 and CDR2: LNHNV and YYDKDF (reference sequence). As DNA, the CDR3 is TGTGCCACCGTGGACAATTACTCTGGAAACACCATATATTTT. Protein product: CATVDNYSGNTIYF.

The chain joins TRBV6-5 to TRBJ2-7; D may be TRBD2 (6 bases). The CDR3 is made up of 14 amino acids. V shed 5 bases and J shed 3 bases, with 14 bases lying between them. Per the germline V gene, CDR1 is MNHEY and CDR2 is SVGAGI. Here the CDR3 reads CASSAQEGLYEQYF. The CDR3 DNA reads TGTGCCAGCAGTGCCCAGGAGGGGCTCTACGAGCAGTACTTC.

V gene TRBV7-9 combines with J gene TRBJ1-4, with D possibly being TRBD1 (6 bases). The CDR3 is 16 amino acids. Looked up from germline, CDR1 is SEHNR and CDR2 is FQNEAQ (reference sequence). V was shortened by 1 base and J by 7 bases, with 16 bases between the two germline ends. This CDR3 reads CASSLGETGYGEKLFF. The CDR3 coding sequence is TGTGCCAGCAGCTTAGGAGAGACAGGTTATGGTGAAAAACTGTTTTTT.

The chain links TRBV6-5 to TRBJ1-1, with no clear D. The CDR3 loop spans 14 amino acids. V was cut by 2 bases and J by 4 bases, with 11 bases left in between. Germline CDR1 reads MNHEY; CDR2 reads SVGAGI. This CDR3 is CASSYGQRITEAFF. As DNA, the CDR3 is TGTGCCAGCAGTTACGGGCAAAGGATCACTGAAGCTTTCTTT.

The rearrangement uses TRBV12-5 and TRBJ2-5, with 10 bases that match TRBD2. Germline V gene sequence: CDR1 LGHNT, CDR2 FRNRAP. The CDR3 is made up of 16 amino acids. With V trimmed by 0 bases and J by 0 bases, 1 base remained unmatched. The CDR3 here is CASGLVAGGYQETQYF. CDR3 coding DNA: TGTGCTAGTGGTTTGGTAGCGGGAGGGTACCAAGAGACCCAGTACTTC.

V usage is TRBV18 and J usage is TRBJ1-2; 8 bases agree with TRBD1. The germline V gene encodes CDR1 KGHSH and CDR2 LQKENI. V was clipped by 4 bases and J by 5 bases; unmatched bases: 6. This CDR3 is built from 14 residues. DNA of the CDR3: TGTGCCAGCTCACACCAGGGGGCGCAATATGGCTACACCTTC. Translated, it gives CASSHQGAQYGYTF.

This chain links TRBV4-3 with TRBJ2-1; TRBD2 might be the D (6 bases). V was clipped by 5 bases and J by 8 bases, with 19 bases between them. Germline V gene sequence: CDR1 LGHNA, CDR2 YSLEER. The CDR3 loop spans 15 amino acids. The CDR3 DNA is TGCGCCAGCAGCAAAGGCCACCCGGGGGACGATGAGCAGTTCTTC. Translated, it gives CASSKGHPGDDEQFF.

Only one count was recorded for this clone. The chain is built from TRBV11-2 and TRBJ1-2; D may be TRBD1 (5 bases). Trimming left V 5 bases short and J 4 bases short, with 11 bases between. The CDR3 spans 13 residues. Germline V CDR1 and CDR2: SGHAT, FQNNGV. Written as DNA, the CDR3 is TGTGCCAGCAGCATGGACACATCCTATGGCTACACCTTC. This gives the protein CASSMDTSYGYTF. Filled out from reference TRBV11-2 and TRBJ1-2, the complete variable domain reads EAGVAQSPRYKIIEKRQSVAFWCNPISGHATLYWYQQILGQGPKLLIQFQNNGVVDDSQLPKDRFSAERLKGVDSTLKIQPAKLEDSAVYLCASSMDTSYGYTFGSGTRLTVV.

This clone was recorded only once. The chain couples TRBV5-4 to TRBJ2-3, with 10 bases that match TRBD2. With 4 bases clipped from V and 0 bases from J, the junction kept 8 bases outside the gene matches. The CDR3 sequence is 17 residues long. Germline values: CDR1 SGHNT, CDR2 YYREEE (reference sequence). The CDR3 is CASSGSGGALSTDTQYF. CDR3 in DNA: TGTGCCAGCAGCGGGAGCGGGGGGGCCCTTAGCACAGATACGCAGTATTTT. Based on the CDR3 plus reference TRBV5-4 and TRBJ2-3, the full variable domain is ETGVTQSPTHLIKTRGQQVTLRCSSQSGHNTVSWYQQALGQGPQFIFQYYREEENGRGNFPPRFSGLQFPNYSSELNVNALELDDSALYLCASSGSGGALSTDTQYFGPGTRLTVL.

CDR3 residues: CASSGRGPYQETQYF. The CDR3 DNA is TGCGCCAGCAGCGGCAGGGGGCCGTACCAAGAGACCCAGTACTTC. The chain has TRBV5-1 and TRBJ2-5, with 8 bases matching TRBD1. V gave up 4 bases and J gave up 0 bases; unmatched junction bases: 5. The CDR3 extends over 15 amino acids. Germline-derived CDR1 and CDR2 are SGHRS and YFSETQ. Filled out from reference TRBV5-1 and TRBJ2-5, the complete variable domain reads KAGVTQTPRYLIKTRGQQVTLSCSPISGHRSVSWYQQTPGQGLQFLFEYFSETQRNKGNFPGRFSGRQFSNSRSEMNVSTLELGDSALYLCASSGRGPYQETQYFGPGTRLLVL.

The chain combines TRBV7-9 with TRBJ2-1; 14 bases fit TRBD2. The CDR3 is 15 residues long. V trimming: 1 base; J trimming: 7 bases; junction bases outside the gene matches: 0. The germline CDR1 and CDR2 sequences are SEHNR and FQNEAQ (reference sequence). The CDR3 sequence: CASSLGLAGGNEQFF. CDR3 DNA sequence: TGTGCCAGCAGCTTAGGACTAGCGGGGGGGAATGAGCAGTTCTTC.

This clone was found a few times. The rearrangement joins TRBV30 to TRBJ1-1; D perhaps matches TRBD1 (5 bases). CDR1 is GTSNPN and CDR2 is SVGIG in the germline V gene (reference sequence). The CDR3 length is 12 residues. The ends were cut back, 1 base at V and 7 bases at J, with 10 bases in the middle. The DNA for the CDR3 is TGTGCCTGGAGTGCCGGGGGAGTTGAAGCTTTCTTT. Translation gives CAWSAGGVEAFF.

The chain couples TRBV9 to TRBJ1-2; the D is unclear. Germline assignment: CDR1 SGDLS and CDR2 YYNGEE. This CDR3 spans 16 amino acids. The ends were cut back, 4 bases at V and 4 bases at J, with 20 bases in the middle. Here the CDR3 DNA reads TGTGCCAGCAGCCCACACCAGAGACTGTCGGGCTATGGCTACACCTTC. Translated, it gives CASSPHQRLSGYGYTF.

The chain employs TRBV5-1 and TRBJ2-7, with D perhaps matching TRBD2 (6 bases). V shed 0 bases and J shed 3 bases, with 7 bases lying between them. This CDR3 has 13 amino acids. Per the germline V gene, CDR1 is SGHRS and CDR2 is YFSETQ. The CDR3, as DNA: TGCGCCAGCAGCTTGGCGGAGGGCTACGAGCAGTACTTC. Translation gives CASSLAEGYEQYF.

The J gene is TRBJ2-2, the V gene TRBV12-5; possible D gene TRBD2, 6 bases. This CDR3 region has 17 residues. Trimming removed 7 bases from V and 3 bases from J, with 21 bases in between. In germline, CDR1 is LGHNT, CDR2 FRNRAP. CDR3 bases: TGTGCTAGTGCCCACCCAGTGGGACTCCCCGACACCGGGGAGCTGTTTTTT. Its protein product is CASAHPVGLPDTGELFF.